This T cell receptor beta chain stems from a study of blood T cell repertoires in COVID-19. The germline V gene has CDR1 SGHAT and CDR2 FQNNGV. CDR3 length: 16 residues. V lost 1 base to trimming and J lost 4 bases, with 16 bases between them. As processed by the authors: Using reference gene primer amplification, nucleated cell counts were estimated. Libraries were prepared by immunoSEQ multiplex PCR; TCRdb keeps only in-frame clonotypes and omits some of them. From that table come the V and J calls and clone size; the DNA was used to work out D and trimming. The data show hundreds of thousands of clones, more than 80% seen once.

The origin of this receptor is a young woman with active or convalescent COVID-19. The sample comprised peripheral blood. The chain couples TRBV11-2 to TRBJ1-1; D not resolved. The CDR3 loop reads CASSLALVRYATEAFF. CDR3 DNA: TGTGCCAGCAGCTTAGCCTTAGTACGGTACGCCACTGAAGCTTTCTTT.